The clone carrying this TCR beta chain appeared once. At one of its ends the junction is not consistent with the germline gene, which may arise from a read error. This specimen comes from a study of blood T cell repertoires in COVID-19. Study processing details: Reference gene primer amplification gave estimated nucleated cell counts. The data were produced by immunoSEQ multiplex PCR, yet TCRdb's version contains in-frame clones alone and is incomplete. The D gene and trimming were derived from the DNA, and the V and J assignments and clone size from that table. The profile shows about 230,000 clones, 75% to 90% of them singletons. Per the germline V gene, CDR1 is MNHNS and CDR2 is SASEGT. There are 15 residues in the CDR3.

The sequenced sample consisted of peripheral blood. The chain uses TRBV6-1 and TRBJ1-6; D gene unclear. The source of this sequence is a woman between 70 and 85 years old with active or convalescent COVID-19. The CDR3 bases are TGTGCCAGCAATGAAGGGAGCTCCTATAATTCACCCCTCCACTTT. Its protein product is CASNEGSSYNSPLHF.